The clone carrying this T cell receptor beta chain has just one count. This record comes from a study of cytomegalovirus exposure and HLA in healthy donors. Study in general: Inside one of the first data releases sat about 85 million unique TCRs taken from HLA-typed donors.

The PCR contained 60 Vbeta and 13 Jbeta primers. Clones were sequenced by immunoSEQ multiplex PCR, and TCRdb holds only the in-frame ones, with some missing. The sample has about 140,000 clones, over 75% seen once. The V gene's germline CDR1 is MDHEN and CDR2 SYDVKM. V lost 8 bases, J lost 1 base, and 3 bases stayed unmatched. The CDR3 length is 13 residues. Input material: PBMCs. The receptor was isolated from a woman aged 25-40 years in good health and CMV-seronegative. The chain couples TRBV28 to TRBJ2-5; 8 positions agree with TRBD2. CDR3 coding DNA: TGTGCCAGCGGGGCGGGAGGCCAAGAGACCCAGTACTTC. Protein product: CASGAGGQETQYF.